This entry concerns a single TCR beta chain. The antigen this receptor binds is unknown. Per-base quality was not reported, and no clone a single base away is much larger than it. The data are from a study of blood T cell repertoires in COVID-19 (dated by TCRdb to about 2020). Study-wide context: Samples from collaborators originated in the United States, Italy and Spain and spanned both the acute and convalescent phases of COVID-19. The material from the prospective study consisted of cDNA or gDNA derived from T cells, B-cell-depleted T cells, or PBMCs. Subjects who had been exposed to COVID-19, were actively infected with it, or had recovered from it provided the deeply sampled blood TCRbeta repertoires that made up the dataset. The repertoires were made available in a free public database intended to serve as a resource for research on the immune response to SARS-CoV-2. The samples were drawn from two sources: the first 160 participants of the ongoing ImmuneRACE study, and 950 to 1,500 subjects contributed by 6 global collaborators. Sample metadata almost always included a de-identified subject ID, COVID-19 status, age in years and sex. HLA class I and class II types, where available, came from metadata supplied by the sample provider rather than from assay-based typing.

The immunoSEQ Assay, a bias-controlled multiplex PCR, was used to amplify TCRbeta CDR3 regions from genomic DNA. As for the authors' bioinformatics: Nucleated cell counts per sample were estimated from amplification of reference gene primers within the assay. To quantify the absolute abundance of each unique TCRbeta CDR3 rearrangement, sequence reads were collapsed and filtered. For each sample, productive Simpson clonality was calculated by taking the square root of Simpson's diversity index across productive rearrangements. TCRdb took over this immuneACCESS table, retaining in-frame rearrangements with V and J assigned. Such tables are incomplete; in checked studies, under half of the missing clones stem from an unresolved V gene, and the remainder is unexplained. The DNA gave D and trimming, while V, J and clone size come from that table. Recorded for this sample are a few hundred thousand clones; 88% of them occurred a single time. Under 4.5% of the sample is in the top ten clones.

The CDR3, cysteine through phenylalanine, is 13 amino acids long. This entry keeps only the CDR3 DNA: 39 bases, framed from base 1. The junction carries 8 bases between V and J, which are trimmed by 0 bases and 5 bases respectively. Taken from the germline V gene, the CDR1 and CDR2 loops are SQVTM and ANQGSEA. The collaborating institutions used their own protocols to collect whole blood in K2EDTA tubes. For TCRbeta analysis, collaborators shipped samples in one of three forms: frozen whole blood, isolated PBMCs, or DNA extracted from either of those sample types. Overall results and qualifications from the work: The quantity of clinical and demographic metadata differed by source and by participant and was supplied without curation.

The TCR was taken from a woman aged 45-59 years with active or convalescent COVID-19. The rearranged segments are TRBV29-1 and TRBJ1-3, with the D segment identity uncertain. The sequencing sample was made of peripheral blood. For the CDR3, the sequence is CSVEDRLRNTIYF. The nucleotide sequence is given as TGCAGCGTTGAAGATCGACTACGAAACACCATATATTTT.